This T cell receptor beta chain was identified during a study of blood T cell repertoires in COVID-19. Study summary: Sources were T cells, B-cell-depleted T cells, or PBMCs; the material itself was cDNA or gDNA.

Per the study methods: It was from reference gene primer amplification that nucleated cell counts were estimated. Profiling relied on immunoSEQ multiplex PCR, and the TCRdb table lists in-frame clones only, not all of them. The V and J calls and the clone size are those of that table, but D and trimming were determined from the DNA. The repertoire holds 30,000 or so clones, with 80% to 90% as singletons. CDR1 and CDR2 from the germline V gene are MNHEY and SVGAGI. The CDR3 has 15 residues. Trimming cost V 6 bases and J 3 bases, with 15 bases left between them. The sequenced sample was peripheral blood. The chain couples TRBV6-5 to TRBJ1-3; D is possibly TRBD1 (6 bases). The TCR comes from a man older than 75 with acute or convalescent COVID-19. This CDR3 is CASSNRDGGGNTIYF. The CDR3 coding sequence is TGTGCCAGCAGCAACAGGGATGGTGGTGGAAACACCATATATTTT.